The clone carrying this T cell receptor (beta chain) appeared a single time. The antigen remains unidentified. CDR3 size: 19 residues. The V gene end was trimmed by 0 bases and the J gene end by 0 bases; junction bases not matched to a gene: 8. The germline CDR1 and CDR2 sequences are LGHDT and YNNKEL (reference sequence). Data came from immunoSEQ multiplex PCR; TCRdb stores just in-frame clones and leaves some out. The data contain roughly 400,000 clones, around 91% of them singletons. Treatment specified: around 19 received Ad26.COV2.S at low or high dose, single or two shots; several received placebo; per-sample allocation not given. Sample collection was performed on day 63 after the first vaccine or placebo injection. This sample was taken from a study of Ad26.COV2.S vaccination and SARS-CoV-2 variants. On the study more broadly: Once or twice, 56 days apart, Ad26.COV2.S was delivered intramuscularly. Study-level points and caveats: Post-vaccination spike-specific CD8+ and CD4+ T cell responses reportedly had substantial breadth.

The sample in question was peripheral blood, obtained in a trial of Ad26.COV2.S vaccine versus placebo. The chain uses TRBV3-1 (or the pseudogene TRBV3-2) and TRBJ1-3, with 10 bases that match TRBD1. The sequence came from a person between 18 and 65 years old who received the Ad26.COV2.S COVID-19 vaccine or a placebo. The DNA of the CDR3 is TGTGCCAGCAGCCAAGATCTTGGGACAGGGGTGATCTCTGGAAACACCATATATTTT. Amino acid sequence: CASSQDLGTGVISGNTIYF.